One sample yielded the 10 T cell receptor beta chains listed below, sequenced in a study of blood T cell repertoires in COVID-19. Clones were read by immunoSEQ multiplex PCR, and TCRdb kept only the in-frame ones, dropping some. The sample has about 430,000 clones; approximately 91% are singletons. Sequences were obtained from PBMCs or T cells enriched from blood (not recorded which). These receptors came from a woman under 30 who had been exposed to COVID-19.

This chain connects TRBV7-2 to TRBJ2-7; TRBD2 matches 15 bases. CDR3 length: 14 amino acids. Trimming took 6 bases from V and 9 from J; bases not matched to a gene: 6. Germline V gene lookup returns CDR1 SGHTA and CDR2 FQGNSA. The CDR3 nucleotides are TGTGCCAGCAGAAATCCGGGACTAGCGGGGGGGCAGTACTTC. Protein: CASRNPGLAGGQYF. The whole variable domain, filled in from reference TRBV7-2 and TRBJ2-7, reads GAGVSQSPSNKVTEKGKDVELRCDPISGHTALYWYRQSLGQGLEFLIYFQGNSAPDKSGLPSDRFSAERTGGSVSTLTIQRTQQEDSAVYLCASRNPGLAGGQYFGPGTRLTVT.

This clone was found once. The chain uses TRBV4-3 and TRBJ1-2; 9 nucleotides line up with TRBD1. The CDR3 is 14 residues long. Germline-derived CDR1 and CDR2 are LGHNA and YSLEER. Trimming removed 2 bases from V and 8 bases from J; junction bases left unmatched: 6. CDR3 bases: TGCGCCAGCAGCCAATCCGGGACAGGGATCGGCTACACCTTC. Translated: CASSQSGTGIGYTF.

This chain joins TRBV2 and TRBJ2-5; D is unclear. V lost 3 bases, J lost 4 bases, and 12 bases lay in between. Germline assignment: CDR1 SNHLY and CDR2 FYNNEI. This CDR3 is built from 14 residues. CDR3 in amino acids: CASSDSLGAETQYF. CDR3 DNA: TGTGCCAGCAGTGACTCGTTAGGAGCAGAGACCCAGTACTTC. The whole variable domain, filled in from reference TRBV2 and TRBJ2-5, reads EPEVTQTPSHQVTQMGQEVILRCVPISNHLYFYWYRQILGQKVEFLVSFYNNEISEKSEIFDDQFSVERPDGSNFTLKIRSTKLEDSAMYFCASSDSLGAETQYFGPGTRLLVL.

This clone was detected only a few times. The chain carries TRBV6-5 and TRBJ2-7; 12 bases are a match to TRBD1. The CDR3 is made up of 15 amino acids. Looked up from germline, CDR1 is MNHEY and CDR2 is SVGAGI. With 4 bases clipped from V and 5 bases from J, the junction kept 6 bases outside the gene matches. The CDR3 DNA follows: TGTGCCAGCAGTTCCCCGGGACAGGGGGCGAACGAGCAGTACTTC. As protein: CASSSPGQGANEQYF.

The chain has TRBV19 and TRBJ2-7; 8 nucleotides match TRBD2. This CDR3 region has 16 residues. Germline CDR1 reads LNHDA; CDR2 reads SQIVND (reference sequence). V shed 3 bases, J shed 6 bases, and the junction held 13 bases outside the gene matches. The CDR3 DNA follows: TGTGCCAGTAGTATCTCGGGGGGAGCGGGAGTAACCGAGCAGTACTTC. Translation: CASSISGGAGVTEQYF.

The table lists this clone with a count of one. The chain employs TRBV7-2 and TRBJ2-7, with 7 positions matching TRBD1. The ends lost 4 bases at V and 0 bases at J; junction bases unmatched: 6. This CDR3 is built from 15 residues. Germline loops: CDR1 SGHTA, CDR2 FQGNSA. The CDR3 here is CASSSGTVSSYEQYF. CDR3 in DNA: TGTGCCAGCAGCTCCGGGACAGTTAGCTCCTACGAGCAGTACTTC. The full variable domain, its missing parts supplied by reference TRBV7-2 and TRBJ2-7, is GAGVSQSPSNKVTEKGKDVELRCDPISGHTALYWYRQSLGQGLEFLIYFQGNSAPDKSGLPSDRFSAERTGGSVSTLTIQRTQQEDSAVYLCASSSGTVSSYEQYFGPGTRLTVT.

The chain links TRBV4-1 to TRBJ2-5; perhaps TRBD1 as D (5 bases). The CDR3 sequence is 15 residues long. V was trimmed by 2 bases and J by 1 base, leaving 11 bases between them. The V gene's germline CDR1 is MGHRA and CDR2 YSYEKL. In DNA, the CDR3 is TGCGCCAGCAGCCAAAGCCAGGGTACCCAAGAGACCCAGTACTTC. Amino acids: CASSQSQGTQETQYF.

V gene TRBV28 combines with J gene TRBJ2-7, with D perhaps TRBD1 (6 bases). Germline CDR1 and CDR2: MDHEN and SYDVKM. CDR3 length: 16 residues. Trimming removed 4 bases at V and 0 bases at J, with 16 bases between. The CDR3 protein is CASSSFRDKSSYEQYF. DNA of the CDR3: TGTGCCAGCAGTTCCTTCCGGGACAAAAGCTCCTACGAGCAGTACTTC.

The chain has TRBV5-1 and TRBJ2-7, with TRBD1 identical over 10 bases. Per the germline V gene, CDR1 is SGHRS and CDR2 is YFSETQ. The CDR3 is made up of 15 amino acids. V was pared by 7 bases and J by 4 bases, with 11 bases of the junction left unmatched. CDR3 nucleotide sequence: TGCGCCAGCCGTGGCGGCGGGACAGGGGCTTACGAGCAGTACTTC. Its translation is CASRGGGTGAYEQYF.

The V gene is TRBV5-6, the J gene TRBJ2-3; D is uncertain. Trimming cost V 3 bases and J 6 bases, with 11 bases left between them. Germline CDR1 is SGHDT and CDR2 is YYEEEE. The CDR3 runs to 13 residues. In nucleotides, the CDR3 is TGTGCCAGCAGCTGGCCCCTGTCGGATACGCAGTATTTT. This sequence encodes CASSWPLSDTQYF.